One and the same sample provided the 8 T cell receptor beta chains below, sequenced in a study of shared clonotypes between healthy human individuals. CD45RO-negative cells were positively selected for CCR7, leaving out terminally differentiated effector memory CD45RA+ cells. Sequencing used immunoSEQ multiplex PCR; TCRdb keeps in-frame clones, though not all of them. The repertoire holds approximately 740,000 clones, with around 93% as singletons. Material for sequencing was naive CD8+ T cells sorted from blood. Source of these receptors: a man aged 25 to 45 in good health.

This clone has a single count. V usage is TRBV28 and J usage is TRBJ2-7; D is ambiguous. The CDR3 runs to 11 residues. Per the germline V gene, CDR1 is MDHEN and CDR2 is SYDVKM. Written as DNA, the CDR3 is TGTGCGACTGATTACTCCTACGAGCAGTACTTC. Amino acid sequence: CATDYSYEQYF.

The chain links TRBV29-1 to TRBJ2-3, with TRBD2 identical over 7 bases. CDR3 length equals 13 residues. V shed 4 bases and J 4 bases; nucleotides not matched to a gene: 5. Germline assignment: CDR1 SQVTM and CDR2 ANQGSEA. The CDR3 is CSVARENSDTQYF. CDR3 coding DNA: TGCAGCGTTGCGCGGGAGAACTCAGATACGCAGTATTTT.

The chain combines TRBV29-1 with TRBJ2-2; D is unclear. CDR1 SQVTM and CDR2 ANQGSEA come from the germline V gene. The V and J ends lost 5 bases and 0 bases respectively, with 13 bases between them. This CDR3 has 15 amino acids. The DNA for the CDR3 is TGCAGCGTTTCCAGTAGAGTTACGAACACCGGGGAGCTGTTTTTT. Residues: CSVSSRVTNTGELFF.

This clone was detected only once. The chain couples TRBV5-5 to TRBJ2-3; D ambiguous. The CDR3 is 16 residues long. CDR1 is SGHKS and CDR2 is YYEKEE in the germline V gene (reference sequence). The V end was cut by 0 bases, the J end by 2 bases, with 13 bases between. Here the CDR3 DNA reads TGTGCCAGCAGCTTGGACCTTGGCAGATCCACAGATACGCAGTATTTT. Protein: CASSLDLGRSTDTQYF.

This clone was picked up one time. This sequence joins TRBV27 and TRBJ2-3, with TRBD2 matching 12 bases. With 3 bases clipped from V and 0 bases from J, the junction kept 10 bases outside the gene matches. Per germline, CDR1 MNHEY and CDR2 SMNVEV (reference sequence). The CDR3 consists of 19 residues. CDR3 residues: CASSFLAGGPVYSTDTQYF. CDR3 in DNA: TGTGCCAGCAGTTTCCTAGCGGGAGGGCCTGTGTATAGCACAGATACGCAGTATTTT.

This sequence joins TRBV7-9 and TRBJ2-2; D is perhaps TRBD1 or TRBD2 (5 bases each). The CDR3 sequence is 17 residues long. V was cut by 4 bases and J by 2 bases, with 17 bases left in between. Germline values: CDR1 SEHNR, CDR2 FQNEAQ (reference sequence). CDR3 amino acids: CASSYNPGTTNTGELFF. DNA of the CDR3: TGTGCCAGCAGCTACAATCCCGGGACGACTAACACCGGGGAGCTGTTTTTT.

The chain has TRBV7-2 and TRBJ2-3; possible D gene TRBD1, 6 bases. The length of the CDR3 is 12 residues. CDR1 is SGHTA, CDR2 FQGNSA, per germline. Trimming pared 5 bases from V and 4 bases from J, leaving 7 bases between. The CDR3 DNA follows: TGTGCCAGCAGCACAGGGTCAGATACGCAGTATTTT. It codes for CASSTGSDTQYF.

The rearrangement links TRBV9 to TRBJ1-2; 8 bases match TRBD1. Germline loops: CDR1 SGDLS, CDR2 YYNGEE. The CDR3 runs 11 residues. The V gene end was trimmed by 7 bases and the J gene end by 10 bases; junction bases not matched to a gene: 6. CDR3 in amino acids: CASGQGHFYTF. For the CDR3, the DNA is TGTGCCAGCGGACAGGGCCATTTCTACACCTTC.